Listed below are T cell receptor beta chains from one sample, sequenced in a study of molecular identifiers for immune sequencing clone quantification. TCRdb re-called the PCR reads through MiXCR, storing one row per CDR3 protein. The table shows about 640,000 distinct CDR3 sequences, with 15% to 20% occurring only once. The sequencing input was naive CD8+ T cells from blood, with Jurkat cell RNA spiked in. These receptors were collected from a human donor in good health. Some libraries in this study had Jurkat cell RNA spiked in. Both conserved end residues are part of each CDR3. D genes are given only for firm matches. The size entry is marked missing in some rows and otherwise reads once, few, many or a size class.

>many|TRBJ2-2|.|TRBV20-1
TGCAGTGCTAGAGATCCAATCCGGGAAAGGGGAACCGGGGAGCTGTTTTTT
CSARDPIRERGTGELFF
>many|TRBJ1-4|.|TRBV3-1
TGTGCCAGCGCGGACAGCACAACTAATGAAAAACTGTTTTTT
CASADSTTNEKLFF
>many|TRBJ2-7|.|TRBV19
TGTGCCAGTAGTCCCGGGACAAGGCCCGTTTCAGGGCAGTACTTC
CASSPGTRPVSGQYF
>few|TRBJ1-6|.|TRBV14
TGTGCCAGCAGCCAGATCGTAGGGGGGAATTCACCCCTCCACTTT
CASSQIVGGNSPLHF
>few|TRBJ1-3|.|TRBV5-6
TGTGCCAGCAACTCCGCGGGCAGCTCTGGAAACACCATATATTTT
CASNSAGSSGNTIYF
>many|TRBJ1-1|TRBD1|TRBV20-1
TGCAGTGCTAGAGATCTTTTGGGACAGGGTTATGTTGAAGCTTTCTTT
CSARDLLGQGYVEAFF
>many|TRBJ2-7|TRBD2|TRBV4-2
TGTGCCAGCAGCCCCATGGGCGGGAGCTCCTACGAGCAGTACTTC
CASSPMGGSSYEQYF
>few|TRBJ2-1|.|TRBV13
TGTGCCAGCAGCCCAGTGGGATCACTCGGGAATGAGCAGTTCTTC
CASSPVGSLGNEQFF
>many|TRBJ2-7|TRBD1|TRBV19
TGTGCCAGTAGAACGACAGACAGGGCCTACGAGCAGTACTTC
CASRTTDRAYEQYF
>many|TRBJ1-1|.|TRBV5-5
TGTGCCAGCAGCTCCAGGACTGGTGAAGCTTTCTTT
CASSSRTGEAFF
>many|TRBJ1-5|.|TRBV12-5
TGTGCTAGTGGTTTGGTACCCCCGGTCGAAAATCAGCCCCAGCATTTT
CASGLVPPVENQPQHF
>few|TRBJ1-1|.|TRBV19
TGTGCCAGTAGTATTGGCTTTTCGGATGAAGCTTTCTTT
CASSIGFSDEAFF
>many|TRBJ2-1|TRBD2|TRBV28
TGTGCCAGCACCGTGACTAGCGGGACTTACAATGAGCAGTTCTTC
CASTVTSGTYNEQFF
>many|TRBJ1-3|.|TRBV12-3/TRBV12-4
TGTGCCAGCAGTTTCTCAGGCCTCTGGGACACCATATATTTT
CASSFSGLWDTIYF
>many|TRBJ2-3|.|TRBV4-3
TGCGCCAGCAGCCAAGACTCGAGCAGTAGCACAGATACGCAGTATTTT
CASSQDSSSSTDTQYF
>many|TRBJ1-5|.|TRBV12-3/TRBV12-4
TGTGCCAGCAGCTTCGGACAAAGCAATCAGCCCCAGCATTTT
CASSFGQSNQPQHF
>few|TRBJ2-1|.|TRBV30
TGTGCCTGGAAAAAAATCAGGGGTAGCTACAATGAGCAGTTCTTC
CAWKKIRGSYNEQFF
>many|TRBJ2-3|.|TRBV19
TGTGCCAGTAGTATGGCACAATTTAGCACAGATACGCAGTATTTT
CASSMAQFSTDTQYF
>many|TRBJ2-3|.|TRBV7-3
TGTGCCAGCAGCTTTCAGTTCCCCACAGATACGCAGTATTTT
CASSFQFPTDTQYF
>many|TRBJ2-7|TRBD2|TRBV7-6
TGTGCCAGCAGCTTAGAGGCGGGACTAGCCTCCTACGAGCAGTACTTC
CASSLEAGLASYEQYF
>.|TRBJ2-3|.|TRBV10-1
TGCGCCAGCAGTGAGTCATTTTTCACAGGGATTAGCACAGATACGCAGTATTTT
CASSESFFTGISTDTQYF
>many|TRBJ2-1|TRBD2|TRBV12-3/TRBV12-4
TGTGCCAGCAGTTTCCTAGCGGGAGGGCCCTACAATGAGCAGTTCTTC
CASSFLAGGPYNEQFF
>many|TRBJ2-3|.|TRBV7-8
TGTGCCAGCAGCTTACTTCTGGGAGATACGCAGTATTTT
CASSLLLGDTQYF
>.|TRBJ2-7|.|TRBV2
TGTGCCAGCAGTGAAGAGGGGCTAGCACCGTCCTACGAGCAGTACTTC
CASSEEGLAPSYEQYF
>many|TRBJ1-5|.|TRBV6-4
TGTGCCAGCACCAATCCCGCTGGAGGGTGGAATCAGCCCCAGCATTTT
CASTNPAGGWNQPQHF
>many|TRBJ2-3|.|TRBV20-1
TGCAGTGCTAGGGACAAATCTAGCACAGATACGCAGTATTTT
CSARDKSSTDTQYF
>few|TRBJ1-6|.|TRBV19
TGTGCCAGCCAAATGCAGGGATTCCCTTTTTATGGTTCACCCCTCCACTTT
CASQMQGFPFYGSPLHF
>.|TRBJ2-1|TRBD2|TRBV7-2
TGTGCCAGCAGCGCCTGGGGACTAGCGGGTGCATCCTACAATGAGCAGTTCTTC
CASSAWGLAGASYNEQFF
>many|TRBJ2-2|.|TRBV12-3/TRBV12-4
TGTGCCAGCAGCCCCCCCGGGGAGCTGTTTTTT
CASSPPGELFF
>many|TRBJ2-7|TRBD1|TRBV5-6
TGTGCCAGCAGCTTGGGACAGGGCTACTACGAGCAGTACTTC
CASSLGQGYYEQYF
>many|TRBJ2-7|.|TRBV10-3
TGTGCCATCAATCGGGACGGATCCTACGAGCAGTACTTC
CAINRDGSYEQYF
>many|TRBJ1-2|.|TRBV19
TGTGCCAGTAGCCCGACAGGTGACTATGGCTACACCTTC
CASSPTGDYGYTF
>few|TRBJ1-4|.|TRBV4-3
TGCGCCAGCAGCCAAGATTTGGGCAATCTAGGAGAAAAACTGTTTTTT
CASSQDLGNLGEKLFF
>.|TRBJ2-7|TRBD1|TRBV27
TGTGCCAGCAAGAGCCTCCGACCGGGACAGGGGACCTACGAGCAGTACTTC
CASKSLRPGQGTYEQYF
>many|TRBJ2-3|.|TRBV7-9
TGTGCCAGCTCCGAGGTGGGGCCGGCAGATACGCAGTATTTT
CASSEVGPADTQYF
>few|TRBJ2-1|.|TRBV7-9
TGTGCCAGCAGCTTAGCGCTAGATTGGGGCAATGAGCAGTTCTTC
CASSLALDWGNEQFF